This T cell receptor beta chain was identified during a study of spatial heterogeneity in lung cancer. On the study more broadly: Across the raw uncorrected reads, a unique TCR and UMI combination was observed, on average, more than ten times. Study-level points and caveats: At tumor resection, ubiquitous expanded TCRs were detected in blood more often than later.

This clonotype was observed a few times. Its cognate antigen is unknown. As for time point: sample taken at primary tumor resection. Whole RNA obtained from tumor, nontumor lung or frozen PBMC underwent sequencing without sorting. Patients with untreated early-stage non-small cell lung cancer, numbering some 72, were the donors. Every TCR cDNA molecule bore its own unique molecular identifier. TCRdb re-called the 5' RACE reads through MiXCR, storing one row per CDR3 protein. The data show tens of thousands of distinct CDR3 sequences, 9.5% to 15% seen once. V lost 1 base and J lost 0; bases outside the gene matches: 6. This CDR3 region has 18 residues. Germline V gene data show CDR1 as WNHNN and CDR2 as SYGVQD (reference sequence).

The TCR sequence derives from a male donor with early-stage non-small cell lung cancer. Material: PBMCs, obtained at surgery. V usage is TRBV10-1 and J usage is TRBJ1-1, with TRBD1 identical over 12 bases. The CDR3 coding sequence is TGCGCCAGCAGTGAGTTTTCGGGGACAGGGGGCATGAACACTGAAGCTTTCTTT. This translates into CASSEFSGTGGMNTEAFF.